This T cell receptor (beta chain) was sequenced in a study of response to subunit inactivated influenza vaccine. TCRdb itself ran the RT-PCR reads through MiXCR, one entry per CDR3 protein. This table has about 520,000 distinct CDR3 sequences, over 25% appearing once. V trimming: 4 bases; J trimming: 3 bases; junction bases outside the gene matches: 13. CDR1 is LGHNA and CDR2 is YSLEER in the germline V gene. The CDR3 length is 18 residues. This clonotype was picked up a small number of times. Its specificity is not known. Study outcomes and limitations: Authors suggested seasonal influenza vaccinations each recruit few new T cells.

The input for sequencing was CD4+ T cells sorted from PBMCs, taken more than 4 days after vaccination. The chain joins TRBV4-3 to TRBJ2-2, with 8 positions matching TRBD1. The TCR sequence derives from a man aged 45-65 years who received an inactivated influenza vaccine. The CDR3, as DNA: TGCGCCAGCAGCCCTAATAGAGGGGCAGGGGGCGACACCGGGGAGCTGTTTTTT. This codes for CASSPNRGAGGDTGELFF.